This section outlines one T cell receptor (beta chain) sequence together with its context. Antigen: not known. Trimming took 2 bases from V and 3 from J; bases not matched to a gene: 4. The CDR3 contains 15 residues. Germline values: CDR1 SGHRS, CDR2 YFSETQ. These data come from a study of Ad26.COV2.S vaccination and SARS-CoV-2 variants. Looking at the study overall: Sample donor was a member of the COV1001 Ad26.COV2.S trial arm. The authors gave Ad26.COV2.S intramuscularly, either once or twice 56 days apart. Study-wide points: It is possible that the TCR breadth and depth analyses underestimated the total T cell responses. It was reported that spike-specific CD8+ and CD4+ T cell responses were substantially broad after vaccination.

The treatment was: about 20 received Ad26.COV2.S at low or high dose, single or two shots; 5 received placebo; per-sample allocation not given. After the first vaccine or placebo injection, samples were drawn on day 63. Repertoires were generated with immunoSEQ multiplex PCR, while TCRdb's copy carries only in-frame clones and drops some. The sample shows under 300,000 clones, approximately 90% of them seen only once. Sequenced here: peripheral blood, sampled in a trial of Ad26.COV2.S vaccine versus placebo. This TCR came from a person between 18 and 59 years old who received the Ad26.COV2.S COVID-19 vaccine or a placebo. The chain uses TRBV5-1 and TRBJ1-4, with 7 positions matching TRBD1. The CDR3 loop is CASSLGQAPNEKLFF. For the CDR3, the DNA is TGCGCCAGCAGCTTAGGACAGGCACCTAATGAAAAACTGTTTTTT. Variable domain in full (rest from reference TRBV5-1 and TRBJ1-4): KAGVTQTPRYLIKTRGQQVTLSCSPISGHRSVSWYQQTPGQGLQFLFEYFSETQRNKGNFPGRFSGRQFSNSRSEMNVSTLELGDSALYLCASSLGQAPNEKLFFGSGTQLSVL.